This TCR beta chain originates from a study of OX40 agonist ivuxolimab in advanced cancers. Study-level background: Given to patients was ivuxolimab, an agonistic anti-OX40 (CD134) antibody. Partial response was recorded in three patients: one hepatocellular carcinoma and two cutaneous melanoma cases. The dose-escalation cohort had hepatocellular carcinoma, melanoma, renal cell or head and neck cancer.

Peripheral blood came from all dose cohorts at three timepoints. V lost 9 bases and J 2 bases, leaving 17 bases between the germline ends. The CDR3 is made up of 15 amino acids. Germline-derived CDR1 and CDR2 are LNHDA and SQIVND (reference sequence). Using immunoSEQ multiplex PCR, the repertoire was profiled, and TCRdb retains in-frame clones only, with some absent. The table has about 77,000 clones, roughly 89% seen once; the top ten hold around 2.5%. A few counts support this clone. Source: CD4+ or CD8+ T cells sorted from blood, taken in a trial of the OX40 agonist ivuxolimab. This receptor was identified in an adult with an advanced solid tumor such as melanoma, head and neck, liver or kidney cancer. The chain uses TRBV19 and TRBJ1-3; D gene ambiguous. CDR3 bases: TGTGCCAGCACTCCCGGGCAGGTTCCTGGAAACACCATATATTTT. It translates to CASTPGQVPGNTIYF. The whole variable domain, filled in from reference TRBV19 and TRBJ1-3, reads DGGITQSPKYLFRKEGQNVTLSCEQNLNHDAMYWYRQDPGQGLRLIYYSQIVNDFQKGDIAEGYSVSREKKESFPLTVTSAQKNPTAFYLCASTPGQVPGNTIYFGEGSWLTVV.